A single sample gave rise to the 3 T cell receptor beta chains below, sequenced in a study of spatial heterogeneity in lung cancer. Stated time point: sample taken at primary tumor resection. Researchers sequenced whole RNA taken from tumor, nontumor lung or frozen PBMC without sorting. TCRdb redid the calling of the 5' RACE reads with MiXCR, one entry per CDR3 protein. The table has about 17,000 distinct CDR3 sequences, over 20% seen once; the top ten hold under 20%. The input for sequencing was PBMCs, taken at surgery. These receptors came from a female donor with early-stage non-small cell lung cancer.

This clonotype has at least ten counts. The rearrangement links TRBV9 to TRBJ2-3; 11 bases fit TRBD2. The ends lost 1 base at V and 2 bases at J; junction bases unmatched: 6. Germline V gene sequence: CDR1 SGDLS, CDR2 YYNGEE. The CDR3 has 17 amino acids. CDR3 region: CASSVLGTSGYTDTQYF. The CDR3 DNA reads TGTGCCAGCAGCGTACTTGGGACTAGCGGATACACAGATACGCAGTATTTT.

This clonotype was seen a few times. The CDR3 DNA reads as TGCAGCGTTGAAGGTCCCCGGGGCAGGAGTGGCTACACCTTC. Protein product: CSVEGPRGRSGYTF. This chain uses TRBV29-1 with TRBJ1-2, with D possibly matching TRBD1 (5 bases). From germline, CDR1 is SQVTM and CDR2 ANQGSEA. V lost 1 base to trimming and J lost 7 bases, with 16 bases between them. CDR3 length equals 14 residues.

By share, this clonotype counts as medium-sized. The V gene is TRBV28, the J gene TRBJ2-7; no definite D call. The germline CDR1 and CDR2 sequences are MDHEN and SYDVKM. The CDR3 spans 14 residues. V shed 3 bases and J shed 0 bases, with 9 bases lying between them. The CDR3 DNA follows: TGTGCCAGCAGTTTCCCCCCAGTCTCCTACGAGCAGTACTTC. Its translation is CASSFPPVSYEQYF.